This TCR beta chain was recovered during a study of CD8 T cells in ankylosing spondylitis. Study results and caveats: A TCR beta motif of about eight highly homologous variants appeared characteristic of ankylosing spondylitis blood. Some of the motif variants had earlier been found in reactive arthritis patients' fluid and blood. Researchers report that disease-linked clones proved CD8+ and relatively rare in peripheral blood.

This clonotype was observed a handful of times. The antigen is undetermined. Making the TCR beta libraries involved quantitative 5'-RACE with molecular barcodes. From the 5' RACE reads, TCRdb called clonotypes with MiXCR, one entry per CDR3 protein. The data show some 400,000 distinct CDR3 sequences, approximately 20% seen once. Germline V CDR1 and CDR2: SGHRS, YFSETQ. The CDR3 sequence is 16 residues long. V was clipped by 0 bases and J by 1 base, with 14 bases between them. Input material: blood, either unsorted or a sorted T cell fraction (not recorded which). The TCR originated in a male donor with ankylosing spondylitis. The chain carries TRBV5-1 and TRBJ2-7; no clear D. CDR3 DNA sequence: TGCGCCAGCAGCTTGGCCAGGTCGGCCGAATCCTACGAGCAGTACTTC. This sequence encodes CASSLARSAESYEQYF. Full variable domain (outside the CDR3, taken from reference TRBV5-1 and TRBJ2-7): KAGVTQTPRYLIKTRGQQVTLSCSPISGHRSVSWYQQTPGQGLQFLFEYFSETQRNKGNFPGRFSGRQFSNSRSEMNVSTLELGDSALYLCASSLARSAESYEQYFGPGTRLTVT.